This TCR beta chain was identified during a study of cytomegalovirus exposure and HLA in healthy donors. Background on the study: Previous work identified roughly 120 million unique TCR beta sequences from 200 million or so T cells.

Whole-study findings and limits: Productive rates of about 87% or about 30% were seen for most TCR beta V segments in an earlier analysis. CMV serostatus alone was available as immune exposure information. In a later analysis, V- and J-gene trimming of beta chains associated with a DCLRE1C missense variant, replicated independently.

This clone was seen once. The antigen is unknown. CDR1 LGHNA and CDR2 YNFKEQ come from the germline V gene. The CDR3 length is 16 residues. V lost 3 bases and J lost 4; bases outside the gene matches: 7. PCR used 60 Vbeta primers and 13 Jbeta primers. Clones were read by immunoSEQ multiplex PCR, and TCRdb kept only the in-frame ones, dropping some. The table has some 150,000 clones, roughly four fifths seen once. The receptor comes from a woman between 50 and 59 years old in good health and CMV-seropositive. This rearrangement joins TRBV4-2 to TRBJ1-3; 9 positions agree with TRBD1. Sequencing was performed on PBMCs. The DNA of the CDR3 is TGTGCCAGCAGCCAGGGACAGGGCTTCGAAGGAAACACCATATATTTT. It encodes CASSQGQGFEGNTIYF.